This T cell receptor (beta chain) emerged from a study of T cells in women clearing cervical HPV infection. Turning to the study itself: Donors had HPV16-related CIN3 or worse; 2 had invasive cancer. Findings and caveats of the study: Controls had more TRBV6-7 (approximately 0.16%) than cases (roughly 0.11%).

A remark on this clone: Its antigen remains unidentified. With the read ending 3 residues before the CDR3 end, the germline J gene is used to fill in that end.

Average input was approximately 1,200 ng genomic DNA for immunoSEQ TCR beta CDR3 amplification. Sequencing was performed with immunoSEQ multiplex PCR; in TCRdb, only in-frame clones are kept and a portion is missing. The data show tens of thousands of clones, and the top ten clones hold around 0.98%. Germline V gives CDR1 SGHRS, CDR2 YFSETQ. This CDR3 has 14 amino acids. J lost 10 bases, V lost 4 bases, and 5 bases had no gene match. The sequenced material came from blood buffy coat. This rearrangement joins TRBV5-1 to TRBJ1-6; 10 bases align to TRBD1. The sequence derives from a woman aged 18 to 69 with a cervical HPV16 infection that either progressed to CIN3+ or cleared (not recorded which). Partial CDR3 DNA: TGCGCCAGCAGCCTGGGACAGGGGACCTCACCC. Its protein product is CASSLGQGTSP. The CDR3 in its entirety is CASSLGQGTSPLHF. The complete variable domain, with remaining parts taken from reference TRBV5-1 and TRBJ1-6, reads KAGVTQTPRYLIKTRGQQVTLSCSPISGHRSVSWYQQTPGQGLQFLFEYFSETQRNKGNFPGRFSGRQFSNSRSEMNVSTLELGDSALYLCASSLGQGTSPLHFGNGTRLTVT.